The 21 T cell receptor beta chains below come from one sample, sequenced in a study of blood T cells in healthy people across ages. Sample-barcoded 5' priming and a J-beta primer mix drove a second PCR of roughly 6 to 12 cycles. TCRdb ran MiXCR on the 5' RACE reads and lists one entry per CDR3 protein. Of roughly 2 million distinct CDR3 sequences in the sample, just under 50% are singletons; the top ten hold 2.1%. The source material was blood. These receptor sequences come from a woman aged 40 to 50 in good health.

V gene TRBV7-2 combines with J gene TRBJ2-7, with D perhaps assigned TRBD1 or TRBD2 (6 bases each). Trimming stripped 4 bases from V and 3 bases from J, with 19 bases between. CDR3 length: 16 amino acids. CDR1 and CDR2 (germline): SGHTA, FQGNSA. In DNA, the CDR3 is TGTGCCAGCAGCTCGGGGGCGGACCTTCTATACTACGAGCAGTACTTC. Its protein product is CASSSGADLLYYEQYF.

The chain employs TRBV24-1 and TRBJ2-5; 7 bases are shared with TRBD1. CDR3 size: 16 residues. Looked up from germline, CDR1 is KGHDR and CDR2 is SFDVKD. V trimming: 3 bases; J trimming: 3 bases; junction bases outside the gene matches: 9. The CDR3 DNA follows: TGTGCCACCAGTGATCCAGTGACAGGGACCGAAGAGACCCAGTACTTC. Residues: CATSDPVTGTEETQYF.

The rearrangement uses TRBV27 and TRBJ1-5, with no clear D. The CDR3 runs 15 residues. Trimming removed 4 bases from V and 0 bases from J, with 10 bases in between. Germline values: CDR1 MNHEY, CDR2 SMNVEV (reference sequence). The CDR3 DNA is TGTGCCAGCAGTTCCGGGATATATAGCAATCAGCCCCAGCATTTT. Translated: CASSSGIYSNQPQHF.

Only a few counts were recorded for this clonotype. The chain links TRBV2 to TRBJ1-2; TRBD1 aligns across 10 bases. The CDR3 is 19 amino acids. CDR1 and CDR2 (germline): SNHLY, FYNNEI. V lost 5 bases to trimming and J lost 5 bases; unmatched junction nucleotides: 20. The CDR3 sequence: CASSSSRQGALKGGYGYTF. Written as DNA, the CDR3 is TGTGCCAGCAGTTCATCACGACAGGGGGCGCTTAAAGGAGGTTATGGCTACACCTTC.

V is TRBV27 and J is TRBJ2-7, with D unclear. CDR3 length: 14 residues. Germline V CDR1 and CDR2: MNHEY, SMNVEV (reference sequence). The V end was cut by 8 bases, the J end by 1 base, with 15 bases between. The CDR3 reads CASGRAYPSYEQYF. The CDR3 region has the DNA TGTGCCAGCGGAAGGGCCTACCCTTCCTACGAGCAGTACTTC.

This chain uses TRBV20-1 with TRBJ2-4; 9 nucleotides agree with TRBD1. Germline V gene sequence: CDR1 DFQATT, CDR2 SNEGSKA (reference sequence). V dropped 6 bases and J dropped 7; count of bases not matched to a gene: 10. The CDR3 is 14 residues long. The CDR3 bases are TGCAGTGCCCCGGACAGGGGACGTGTGAACATTCAGTACTTC. This codes for CSAPDRGRVNIQYF.

This clonotype was seen only a few times. The chain combines TRBV6-2 or TRBV6-3 with TRBJ2-7; 8 bases are shared with TRBD2. Looked up from germline, CDR1 is MNHEY and CDR2 is SVGEGT. CDR3 size: 13 residues. The V gene end was trimmed by 6 bases and the J gene end by 3 bases; junction bases not matched to a gene: 4. This CDR3 is CASRETSDYEQYF. CDR3 nucleotides: TGTGCCAGCAGGGAGACTAGCGACTACGAGCAGTACTTC.

CDR3 nucleotides: TGTGCCAGCAGTCCGCGGGGGCGAATAAGCTATGGCTACACCTTC. Amino acid sequence: CASSPRGRISYGYTF. The genes are TRBV6-5 and TRBJ1-2, with D perhaps TRBD1 (6 bases). Deletions cut 5 bases from V and 4 bases from J, with 17 bases between. The germline CDR1 and CDR2 sequences are MNHEY and SVGAGI. This CDR3 region has 15 residues.

This chain uses TRBV19 with TRBJ2-3; 7 bases agree with TRBD2. Germline V lookup: CDR1 LNHDA, CDR2 SQIVND (reference sequence). V lost 4 bases, J lost 0 bases, and 7 bases stayed unmatched. The CDR3 is 16 residues long. The DNA of the CDR3 is TGTGCCAGTAGTACAAGGAGAGCGGGGAGCACAGATACGCAGTATTTT. It codes for CASSTRRAGSTDTQYF.

This chain joins TRBV5-1 and TRBJ1-4, with no clear D. The CDR3 sequence is 14 residues long. CDR1 and CDR2 from the germline V gene are SGHRS and YFSETQ. V was clipped by 5 bases and J by 0 bases, with 8 bases between them. DNA for the CDR3: TGCGCCAGCAGTAGACTTGCAACTAATGAAAAACTGTTTTTT. Protein: CASSRLATNEKLFF. The variable domain in full, with the rest retrieved from reference TRBV5-1 and TRBJ1-4, is KAGVTQTPRYLIKTRGQQVTLSCSPISGHRSVSWYQQTPGQGLQFLFEYFSETQRNKGNFPGRFSGRQFSNSRSEMNVSTLELGDSALYLCASSRLATNEKLFFGSGTQLSVL.

Only a few counts were recorded for this clonotype. The rearrangement links TRBV29-1 to TRBJ2-3; D may be TRBD1 (7 bases). Germline CDR1 and CDR2: SQVTM and ANQGSEA. V was pared by 3 bases and J by 6 bases, with 22 bases between. The CDR3 contains 16 residues. The CDR3 sequence: CSVDAPQGGRLDTQYF. As DNA, the CDR3 is TGCAGCGTTGATGCCCCTCAGGGGGGCAGATTGGATACGCAGTATTTT.

The chain uses TRBV20-1 and TRBJ2-7; D possibly corresponds to TRBD2 (6 bases). Gene TRBJ2-5 matches the end of the DNA better, so the J call may be wrong. Germline CDR1 DFQATT, CDR2 SNEGSKA (reference sequence). This CDR3 is built from 15 residues. The DNA of the CDR3 is TGCAGTGCTAGAAGCCTAACGGGGGAATGGAAGACCCAGTACTTC. It codes for CSARSLTGEWKTQYF.

The chain is built from TRBV4-2 and TRBJ2-3; 14 nucleotides agree with TRBD2. The CDR3 runs 19 residues. Losses at the gene ends were 3 bases for V and 4 bases for J; bases not matched to a gene: 12. Per the germline V gene, CDR1 is LGHNA and CDR2 is YNFKEQ. The CDR3 DNA reads TGTGCCAGCAGCCACGGACTAGCGGGGGGCCGGGAGGCCCCAGATACGCAGTATTTT. Its translation: CASSHGLAGGREAPDTQYF.

V is TRBV7-2 and J is TRBJ2-1; D unresolved. Trimming removed 1 base at V and 3 bases at J, with 13 bases between. The CDR3 is 16 residues long. Germline loops: CDR1 SGHTA, CDR2 FQGNSA. In nucleotides, the CDR3 is TGTGCCAGCAGCTTAGAGTCAGTCGGCTTCTACAATGAGCAGTTCTTC. This gives the protein CASSLESVGFYNEQFF.

The chain employs TRBV7-2 and TRBJ2-3; the match to TRBD2 covers 10 bases. The CDR3 covers 17 residues. V lost 4 bases, J lost 2 bases, and 9 bases stayed unmatched. CDR1 and CDR2 (germline): SGHTA, FQGNSA. The CDR3 reads CASSYEIAGGLTDTQYF. For the CDR3, the DNA is TGTGCCAGCAGCTACGAGATAGCGGGGGGCCTCACAGATACGCAGTATTTT.

This rearrangement joins TRBV20-1 to TRBJ2-1, with a possible D match to TRBD1 (6 bases). There are 15 residues in the CDR3. Between the trimmed V and J ends, which lost 7 bases and 6 bases, there was a span of 22 bases. From germline, CDR1 is DFQATT and CDR2 SNEGSKA (reference sequence). The CDR3 coding sequence is TGCAGTGTTCGAAAAGGGGGTGTTTCTATCAATGAGCAGTTCTTC. This encodes CSVRKGGVSINEQFF.

The chain is built from TRBV4-2 and TRBJ1-5; D remains ambiguous. In germline, CDR1 is LGHNA, CDR2 YNFKEQ. The germline V and J ends were trimmed by 0 bases and 3 bases, with 18 bases remaining between them. The CDR3 sequence is 18 residues long. The CDR3 loop reads CASSQDVSWTENNQPQHF. The CDR3 bases are TGTGCCAGCAGCCAAGATGTCTCCTGGACGGAGAACAATCAGCCCCAGCATTTT.

The genes are TRBV5-1 and TRBJ2-3, with D possibly matching TRBD1 (6 bases). Germline V lookup: CDR1 SGHRS, CDR2 YFSETQ. The CDR3 has 16 residues. Trimming took off 0 bases at V and 8 bases at J, with 19 bases between the two ends. DNA of the CDR3: TGCGCCAGCAGCTTGGGGACAGCCGAAAGTGAGGGTACGCAGTATTTT. Its translation is CASSLGTAESEGTQYF.

The genes are TRBV5-5 and TRBJ2-1; D is unresolved. From germline, CDR1 is SGHKS and CDR2 YYEKEE (reference sequence). This CDR3 has 12 amino acids. The germline V and J ends were trimmed by 4 bases and 11 bases, with 13 bases remaining between them. For the CDR3, the DNA is TGTGCCAGCAGCCCAACATTCCCGAAGCAGTTCTTC. Its protein product is CASSPTFPKQFF.

The chain combines TRBV28 with TRBJ1-5; D perhaps matches TRBD1 (5 bases). CDR3 length: 14 residues. In germline, CDR1 is MDHEN, CDR2 SYDVKM. V dropped 9 bases and J dropped 1 base, with 13 bases sitting between them. CDR3 sequence reads: CASGLGVSNQPQHF. The CDR3 nucleotides are TGTGCCAGTGGGTTAGGGGTAAGCAATCAGCCCCAGCATTTT.

The chain is built from TRBV2 and TRBJ1-5; TRBD1 agrees at 8 bases. Germline V gives CDR1 SNHLY, CDR2 FYNNEI. CDR3 length: 15 residues. Germline trimming cut 5 bases from V and 3 bases from J; bases unmatched to any gene: 6. The CDR3 bases are TGTGCCAGCAGTCGACAGGGGTTGAACAATCAGCCCCAGCATTTT. This codes for CASSRQGLNNQPQHF.